This T cell receptor beta chain appears in the sequencing data of a study of blood T cell repertoires in COVID-19. For the study at large: COVID-19 samples collected from the United States, Italy and Spain covered acute and convalescent phases.

In the study's own analysis: Nucleated cell counts were estimated from reference gene primer amplification. Profiled with immunoSEQ multiplex PCR; TCRdb holds only in-frame clones, not every one. The V and J calls and clone size come from that table; D and trimming were worked out from the DNA. This sample carries some 250,000 clones, 86% of them seen once, and the ten largest clones take over 1.5%. Per germline, CDR1 PRHDT and CDR2 FYEKMQ (reference sequence). J was trimmed by 3 bases and V by 1 base; bases with no gene match: 4. The CDR3 runs 15 residues. The sequence came from a man under 40 with active or convalescent COVID-19. This chain links TRBV13 with TRBJ1-2, with 8 bases aligning to TRBD1. The source material was peripheral blood. The CDR3 loop reads CASSLEDRDDYGYTF. CDR3 bases: TGTGCCAGCAGCTTAGAGGACAGGGACGACTATGGCTACACCTTC.